The 8 T cell receptor beta chains presented below share a single source sample, sequenced in a study of blood T cell repertoires in COVID-19. Assay used: immunoSEQ multiplex PCR; TCRdb lists only in-frame clones, some missing. The data contain about 190,000 clones, around 88% of them singletons. Sequencing was done on a sample of peripheral blood. The receptors derive from a woman aged 30 to 39 with acute or convalescent COVID-19.

The genes are TRBV7-2 and TRBJ2-5; no clear D gene. CDR3 length: 14 residues. Germline-derived CDR1 and CDR2 are SGHTA and FQGNSA. The V gene lost 0 bases and the J gene lost 4 bases, with 9 bases spanning the gap. In nucleotides, the CDR3 is TGTGCCAGCAGCTTAGCGCATAGTCGAGAGACCCAGTACTTC. The encoded protein is CASSLAHSRETQYF.

V and J are TRBV20-1 and TRBJ1-1; D is perhaps TRBD1 (6 bases). There are 11 residues in the CDR3. Germline V gene sequence: CDR1 DFQATT, CDR2 SNEGSKA (reference sequence). The V gene lost 6 bases and the J gene lost 5 bases, with 10 bases spanning the gap. The CDR3 here is CSAPGQTEAFF. The CDR3 DNA reads as TGCAGTGCACCGGGACAAACTGAAGCTTTCTTT.

The V call is TRBV19, the J call TRBJ2-1; weak D call: TRBD2 (6 bases). Germline-derived CDR1 and CDR2 are LNHDA and SQIVND (reference sequence). V lost 3 bases to trimming and J lost 6 bases, with 12 bases between them. The CDR3 runs to 14 residues. CDR3 nucleotides: TGTGCCAGTAGTATCGGGGGACTCGCCAATGAGCAGTTCTTC. Protein sequence: CASSIGGLANEQFF.

The V and J genes are TRBV13 and TRBJ2-1; a weak D match, TRBD1 (6 bases). Trimming removed 4 bases at V and 3 bases at J, with 16 bases between. The CDR3 has 16 amino acids. CDR1 is PRHDT, CDR2 FYEKMQ, per germline (reference sequence). DNA for the CDR3: TGTGCCAGCAGCTCGGGACCGACAGGTAGCTACAATGAGCAGTTCTTC. Translation: CASSSGPTGSYNEQFF.

This chain links TRBV10-3 with TRBJ1-1, with 8 bases that match TRBD1. V lost 5 bases to trimming and J lost 4 bases; unmatched junction nucleotides: 3. Germline assignment: CDR1 ENHRY and CDR2 SYGVKD. This CDR3 comprises 13 residues. CDR3: CAISSTGATEAFF. The CDR3 DNA reads as TGTGCCATCAGTTCGACAGGGGCCACTGAAGCTTTCTTT.

The chain carries TRBV2 and TRBJ1-2, with 8 nucleotides matching TRBD1. From germline, CDR1 is SNHLY and CDR2 FYNNEI. V gave up 6 bases and J gave up 4 bases; unmatched junction bases: 4. CDR3 length equals 13 residues. In DNA, the CDR3 is TGTGCCAGCAGGAAAGGGACAGGCTATGGCTACACCTTC. As protein: CASRKGTGYGYTF.

This chain links TRBV24-1 with TRBJ2-2; D remains unclear. The CDR3 is made up of 13 amino acids. The germline V gene has CDR1 KGHDR and CDR2 SFDVKD. V dropped 2 bases and J dropped 7 bases, with 7 bases sitting between them. CDR3 sequence: CATSDSGDGELFF. The CDR3 DNA reads TGTGCCACCAGTGATTCCGGAGACGGGGAGCTGTTTTTT.

The rearrangement links TRBV29-1 to TRBJ2-1, with TRBD1 matching over 9 bases. The J segment lost 9 bases and the V segment lost 7 bases, leaving 4 bases of the junction unmatched. Germline CDR1 and CDR2: SQVTM and ANQGSEA. The CDR3 length is 11 residues. The CDR3 DNA reads as TGCAGCGGCCGACAGGGGGTTGAGCAGTTCTTC. Protein sequence: CSGRQGVEQFF.